This T cell receptor beta chain derives from a study of response to subunit inactivated influenza vaccine. TCRdb recomputed calls from the RT-PCR reads with MiXCR, one row per CDR3 protein. The sample includes a few hundred thousand distinct CDR3 sequences, approximately 10% seen only once; the top ten take 9.5% to 12%. The data also belong to a second study, concerning T cells expressing NK-cell markers. That paper adds: 5'RACE template switching built TCR beta cDNA with unique molecular identifiers. In sorted CD3+CD56+NKG2C+, CD3+CD56+NKG2C- and CD3+CD56-NKG2C+ T cells, TCR beta repertoires were obtained. Whether expanded NKG2C+ T cell clones recognized HCMV stayed uncertain.

This clonotype was sampled from a man aged 50-60 years who received an inactivated influenza vaccine. This specimen consisted of PBMCs from blood, obtained on the day of vaccination.

The CDR3 coding sequence is TGCGCCAGCGGGCCTAGCGGGGGTACATTCAATGAGCAGTTCTTC. Protein: CASGPSGGTFNEQFF. The chain has TRBV5-1 and TRBJ2-1; 10 nucleotides align to TRBD2. The V and J ends lost 7 bases and 6 bases, in that order; junction bases with no gene match: 10. Germline CDR1 SGHRS, CDR2 YFSETQ. The CDR3 has 15 amino acids.